Listed below are T cell receptor beta chains from one sample, sequenced in a study of CD8 T cells in Susac syndrome. A single record per CDR3 protein comes from TCRdb applying MiXCR to the immunoSEQ multiplex PCR reads. There are more than 150,000 distinct CDR3 sequences in the sample; around 94% occur only once, and about 0.13% lies in the top ten. Sequenced sample: CD4+ T cells from PBMCs. These receptors were obtained from a human donor in good health. Both conserved end residues are part of each CDR3. A D gene is named only where the DNA matches it firmly. Size values are once, few and many counts, or a class for expanded clones, and some rows have none.

TRBV20-1	.	TRBD2	TRBJ2-3	TGCAGTGCGGGGACTAGCGGGGGCGGGCAGTATTTT	CSAGTSGGGQYF
TRBV27	.	.	TRBJ2-6	TGTGCCAGCAGTTTATCTCGGGTCGGGGCCAACGTCCTGACTTTC	CASSLSRVGANVLTF
TRBV6-5	.	.	TRBJ2-5	TGTGTCTGTGGGCAGGGGAGCGAGACCCAGTACTTC	CVCGQGSETQYF
TRBV15	.	.	TRBJ2-1	TGTGCCACCAGCAGAGCGCGGGACGCTGGAGCGAATGAGCAGTTCTTC	CATSRARDAGANEQFF
TRBV19	.	.	TRBJ1-6	TGTGCCAGTATGTCGATAGCAGGGCCCAATTCACCCCTCCACTTT	CASMSIAGPNSPLHF
TRBV3-1	.	.	TRBJ1-6	TGTGCCAGCAGCCAAGCTACGGATAATTCACCCCTCCACTTT	CASSQATDNSPLHF
TRBV24-1	.	.	TRBJ1-5	TGTGCCACCAGTGATCCCAGGGTTAATCAGCCCCAGCATTTT	CATSDPRVNQPQHF
TRBV24-1	.	.	TRBJ2-1	TGTGCCACCAGTGATTTCGCCGTAGGGGGGGCTGTCAATGAGCAGTTCTTC	CATSDFAVGGAVNEQFF
TRBV20-1	.	.	TRBJ1-1	TGCAGTGCTAAACAGGGAAACACTGAAGCTTTCTTT	CSAKQGNTEAFF
TRBV15	.	.	TRBJ2-3	TGTGCCACCAGCAGAGATAGTTTGGCGAGGGCAGATACGCAGTATTTT	CATSRDSLARADTQYF
TRBV18	.	.	TRBJ2-7	TGTGCCAGCTCACAAGGACAAATTAGGAACGAGCAGTACTTC	CASSQGQIRNEQYF
TRBV9	.	TRBD2	TRBJ2-1	TGTGCCAGCAGCGTAGGCGCTAGCGGGGGGGCCGGGAATGAGCAGTTCTTC	CASSVGASGGAGNEQFF
TRBV2	.	.	TRBJ2-2	TGTGCCAGCAGTTTCATGAACACCGGGGAGCTGTTTTTT	CASSFMNTGELFF
TRBV7-9	.	.	TRBJ1-1	TGTGCCAGCAGCGTCGACAGCTCGAACACTGAAGCTTTCTTT	CASSVDSSNTEAFF
TRBV7-2	.	TRBD1	TRBJ2-2	TGTGCCAGCAGCCTCCAACAGGGGCTCCACACCGGGGAGCTGTTTTTT	CASSLQQGLHTGELFF
TRBV18	.	.	TRBJ2-5	TGTGCCAGCTCACCCCCGGGGGCGGAAGAGACCCAGTACTTC	CASSPPGAEETQYF
TRBV24-1	.	TRBD1	TRBJ2-1	TGTGCCATAAGTAGTGGGGACAGCTCCTACAATGAGCAGTTCTTC	CAISSGDSSYNEQFF
TRBV2	.	.	TRBJ2-1	TGTGCCAGCAGTGAAGCCGTGGCTTACAATGAGCAGTTCTTC	CASSEAVAYNEQFF
TRBV4-2	.	TRBD1	TRBJ1-5	TGTGCCAGCAGCCAGGACAGGGTTGGCCAGCCCCAGCATTTT	CASSQDRVGQPQHF
TRBV20-1	.	.	TRBJ2-3	TGCAGTGCCCGGTCTGTAACCACAGATACGCAGTATTTT	CSARSVTTDTQYF
TRBV30	.	.	TRBJ2-5	TGTGCCTGGAGTCGGGGCCAGGCGGAGACCCAGTACTTC	CAWSRGQAETQYF
TRBV7-2	.	.	TRBJ2-3	TGTGCCAGCAGCTTGAATACGCAGTATTTT	CASSLNTQYF
TRBV30	.	TRBD1	TRBJ2-7	TGTGCCTGGAGGAGGGGACAGGGGTCCTACGAGCAGTACTTC	CAWRRGQGSYEQYF
TRBV24-1	.	.	TRBJ2-3	TGTGCCACCAGTGATTCGGGACCCCACACAGATACGCAGTATTTT	CATSDSGPHTDTQYF
TRBV13	.	.	TRBJ2-1	TGTGCCACTTCAAGAGGGACCGACAATGAGCAGTTCTTC	CATSRGTDNEQFF
TRBV4-3	once	.	TRBJ2-2	TGCGCCAGCAGCCAAGATGGTCAGAACACCGGGGAGCTGTTTTTT	CASSQDGQNTGELFF
TRBV30	once	.	TRBJ2-5	TGTGCCTGGAGTGTAGACCGGGGGACGTACCAAGAGACCCAGTACTTC	CAWSVDRGTYQETQYF
TRBV29-1	.	TRBD2	TRBJ2-5	TGCAGCGTAAAAAGGACTAGCGGGGGACGGGAGACCCAGTACTTC	CSVKRTSGGRETQYF
TRBV27	.	.	TRBJ1-2	TGTGCCAGCAGTTTTGCGGGGGATGGCTACACCTTC	CASSFAGDGYTF
TRBV29-1	.	.	TRBJ1-2	TGCAGCGTTGAAGCAGATGGCTACACCTTC	CSVEADGYTF
TRBV30	.	.	TRBJ2-5	TGTGCCTGGAGGGACGGGGGGCGGCAGACCCAGTACTTC	CAWRDGGRQTQYF
TRBV20-1	once	.	TRBJ2-7	TGCAGTGCCGGGGCAGGCGCCAACTCCTACGAGCAGTACTTC	CSAGAGANSYEQYF
TRBV29-1	.	.	TRBJ1-1	TGCAGCGCTCTATTAGGGACTGAAGCTTTCTTT	CSALLGTEAFF
TRBV3-1	.	.	TRBJ2-7	TGTGCCAGCAGGAGCCGGGACGGCTACGAGCAGTACTTC	CASRSRDGYEQYF
TRBV6-5	.	.	TRBJ2-1	TGTGCCGCCCGAGGGGGGAGGGGGAACTACAATGAGCAGTTCTTC	CAARGGRGNYNEQFF
TRBV30	once	TRBD2	TRBJ2-5	TGTGCCTGGACTAGCGGGGTGGGAGAGACCCAGTACTTC	CAWTSGVGETQYF
TRBV4-3	.	TRBD1	TRBJ2-7	TGCGCCAGCAGCCAGAGTGGAGGTCGCCAGGGGGCTTACGAGCAGTACTTC	CASSQSGGRQGAYEQYF
TRBV20-1	.	.	TRBJ2-3	TGCAGTGCTAGGATCCACGGGCGTACAGATACGCAGTATTTT	CSARIHGRTDTQYF
TRBV7-2	once	.	TRBJ2-7	TGTGCCAGCAGGGAAATGACAACTACCTACGAGCAGTACTTC	CASREMTTTYEQYF
TRBV3-1	.	TRBD1	TRBJ1-6	TGTGCCAGCAGCCAAGAGGGACAGGGGCTATCACCCCTCCACTTT	CASSQEGQGLSPLHF
TRBV20-1	.	.	TRBJ1-2	TGCAGTGCTCCCGACAGACTAAACTATGGCTACACCTTC	CSAPDRLNYGYTF
TRBV15	.	.	TRBJ2-1	TGTGCCACCAGCCCACGGAGCGATGAGCAGTTCTTC	CATSPRSDEQFF